A selection of T cell receptor beta chains follows, all from one sample in a study of naive and memory T cell subsets. TCRdb re-called the UMI-ligation and nested PCR reads with MiXCR, one entry per CDR3 protein. In the table there are roughly 91,000 distinct CDR3 sequences, around 14% of which are singletons. Material: central memory CD4+ T cells from blood. Receptors were obtained from a human donor in good health. Each CDR3 is given with its conserved first and last residue. The D gene is left open where the match is weak. Some rows have no size entry. The others give once, few or many, or a class for an expanded clone.

clone size	V gene	D gene	J gene	CDR3 DNA	CDR3 protein
.	TRBV20-1	TRBD2	TRBJ2-7	TGCAGTGCTAGCCGGACTAGCGGGAATCAGCAGTACTTC	CSASRTSGNQQYF
many	TRBV2	TRBD1	TRBJ1-1	TGTGCCAGCGGGGACAGCCTGAACACTGAAGCTTTCTTT	CASGDSLNTEAFF
.	TRBV7-2	TRBD1	TRBJ2-5	TGTGCCAGCAGCTTCTGGACAGGGTTGGAGACCCAGTACTTC	CASSFWTGLETQYF
.	TRBV7-2	.	TRBJ2-3	TGTGCCAGCAGCCCGAAGAGCGGGAGCACAGATACGCAGTATTTT	CASSPKSGSTDTQYF
.	TRBV11-1	.	TRBJ2-1	TGTGCCAGCAGCTTCCTGGCGGACAATGAGCAGTTCTTC	CASSFLADNEQFF
few	TRBV30	TRBD2	TRBJ2-7	TGTGCCTGGAGTTCCTGGGCTAGCGGGAGGGCCTTTGGCGAGCAGTACTTC	CAWSSWASGRAFGEQYF
few	TRBV20-1	.	TRBJ2-4	TGCAGTTACCTCAAGCTCTCAGGAGGAAACATTCAGTACTTC	CSYLKLSGGNIQYF
many	TRBV28	.	TRBJ1-6	TGTGCCAGCGGCCCATCACCCCTCCACTTT	CASGPSPLHF
few	TRBV27	TRBD2	TRBJ2-7	TGTGCCAGCAGTGCAGGGCTCCTAGCGGGAGGGGTGCAGTACTTC	CASSAGLLAGGVQYF
.	TRBV4-1	.	TRBJ1-2	TGCGCCAGCAGCCAGGACAGTCCGGGCTACACCTTC	CASSQDSPGYTF
many	TRBV5-4	.	TRBJ2-4	TGTGCCAGCAGCTTGGGGGAACGTTTAGCCAAAAACATTCAGTACTTC	CASSLGERLAKNIQYF
few	TRBV19	TRBD2	TRBJ2-1	TGTGCCAGTAGTATGCCTAGCGGGGGGCACAATGAGCAGTTCTTC	CASSMPSGGHNEQFF
few	TRBV28	TRBD1	TRBJ1-4	TGTGCCAGCCGAGGGAGGGGGCAGGATAATGAAAAACTGTTTTTT	CASRGRGQDNEKLFF
few	TRBV29-1	TRBD1	TRBJ2-3	TGCAGCGTTGAAAGCCCGACAGGGCCAGATACGCAGTATTTT	CSVESPTGPDTQYF
few	TRBV7-9	TRBD1	TRBJ2-7	TGTGCCAGCAGCTCCACGGACAGGGGGATCGGCGAGCAGTACTTC	CASSSTDRGIGEQYF
few	TRBV6-6	.	TRBJ2-7	TGTGCCAGCAGTTACTGTAGGGACTACGAGCAGTACTTC	CASSYCRDYEQYF
few	TRBV15	.	TRBJ2-3	TGTGCCACCAGCAGGGGCCCGGGGACAGATACGCAGTATTTT	CATSRGPGTDTQYF
few	TRBV10-3	TRBD2	TRBJ2-3	TGTGCCATCAGGCAAGATCAGGGACTAGCGGGGAGCACAGATACGCAGTATTTT	CAIRQDQGLAGSTDTQYF
.	TRBV25-1	TRBD1	TRBJ1-1	TGTGCCAGCAGTGAACCACAGGGGGTAGGCACTGAAGCTTTCTTT	CASSEPQGVGTEAFF
.	TRBV2	.	TRBJ2-3	TGTGCCAGCAGTGAATTAAACCAGAGTACGCAGTATTTT	CASSELNQSTQYF
few	TRBV6-1	.	TRBJ1-1	TGTGCCAGCAGTGAAGTTGGGGGGGGGAACACTGAAGCTTTCTTT	CASSEVGGGNTEAFF
many	TRBV12-5	.	TRBJ1-3	TGTGCTAGTGGCCCCATACGACCCACCGACTCTGGAAACACCATATATTTT	CASGPIRPTDSGNTIYF
many	TRBV20-1	TRBD2	TRBJ2-3	TGCAGTGCTAGAGATCTTCTAGCGGGAGGGACAGATACGCAGTATTTT	CSARDLLAGGTDTQYF
few	TRBV28	.	TRBJ1-1	TGTGCCAGCAGTTCACCCCGTCAGGGACGCACTGAAGCTTTCTTT	CASSSPRQGRTEAFF
.	TRBV24-1	.	TRBJ2-3	TGTGCCACCAGTGATTGGGGAAGCACAGATACGCAGTATTTT	CATSDWGSTDTQYF
many	TRBV12-3/TRBV12-4	.	TRBJ2-2	TGTGCCAGCAGTCCCACATACGTAGGCGGGGAGCTGTTTTTT	CASSPTYVGGELFF
few	TRBV11-2	.	TRBJ1-2	TGTGCCAGCAGCATGACCGGTGGCCAGGGCTATGGCTACACCTTC	CASSMTGGQGYGYTF
.	TRBV7-2	TRBD1	TRBJ1-1	TGTGCCAGCAGCTCGACGAGGACAGGGCAGAACACTGAAGCTTTCTTT	CASSSTRTGQNTEAFF
.	TRBV4-2	TRBD2	TRBJ2-3	TGTGCCAGCAGCCAAGAAGGAGGTAGCGGGAGCCTCCATACGCAGTATTTT	CASSQEGGSGSLHTQYF